This T cell receptor beta chain was found in a study of blood T cell repertoires in COVID-19. Looking at the study overall: Acute and convalescent COVID-19 specimens originated in the United States, Italy and Spain. PBMCs, B-cell-depleted T cells, or T cells provided the cDNA or gDNA that made up the material.

Authors' processing steps: Amplification from reference gene primers served as the basis for estimated nucleated cell counts. The protocol was immunoSEQ multiplex PCR, while the TCRdb copy is restricted to in-frame clones and leaves out a portion. V, J and clone size were drawn from that table, and D and trimming were deduced from the DNA. The table records a few hundred thousand clones, roughly 88% of them present only once. Patients at the Seattle site were enrolled during active infection and followed longitudinally. V dropped 1 base and J dropped 5 bases, with 12 bases sitting between them. Germline V CDR1 and CDR2: SGHDT, YYEEEE. The CDR3 covers 14 residues.

The sequence was collected from a woman aged 45 to 65 with COVID-19, enrolled during active disease. Sequencing input: peripheral blood. The V gene is TRBV5-6, the J gene TRBJ1-1, with D unresolved. The DNA of the CDR3 is TGTGCCAGCAGCTTGTTGCGTTTGCGGACTGAAGCTTTCTTT. Translation: CASSLLRLRTEAFF.